This TCR beta chain was found in a study of shared clonotypes between healthy human individuals (dated by TCRdb to about 2020). For the wider study: The cohort included a few men and a couple of women between 18 and 49 years of age. The study deeply sequenced blood TCR repertoires of several healthy adults to estimate repertoire size and the extent of clonotype sharing between individuals. Between about 0.8 and 8.9 billion PBMCs per donor were obtained by leukapheresis. Different laboratories and diverse techniques were used to prepare libraries and sequence TCR repertoires, to increase sequencing depth and limit assay-specific biases. For each donor, three plates each were used for CD4 naive and CD4 memory, two plates were used for CD8 naive, and one plate was used for CD8 memory. Study-wide conclusions, independent of this receptor: Sampling was limited to blood, and TCR repertoires in tissue likely differ from TCR repertoires in blood. Naive subsets generally had larger estimated clonotype richness than memory subsets. Clonotypes shared by all four sorted-subset donors showed higher generation probabilities than non-shared clonotypes. Incomplete sequencing was indicated by rarefaction of sorted-subset datasets, despite the large sequencing depth. About 4.5% of naive CD4, 3.5% of naive CD8, 2.3% of memory CD4, and about 0.4% of memory CD8 clonotypes were shared across several donors. Pairwise subsampling led to the expectation that sequencing depth would affect the degree of clonotype sharing among donors. The genetic and exposure-history diversity represented was limited by the small number of donors.

CD8 naive samples were CD45RO-negative cells positively selected for CCR7, giving a CD45RA+CCR7+ population that excluded TemRA cells. The donors were healthy, HIV-negative adults who had no recently reported acute infections or vaccinations. Only Caucasian adults living in Nashville, Tennessee, USA were represented among the donors. Blood was obtained by leukapheresis, after which PBMCs were separated by Ficoll-Histopaque density gradient centrifugation and cryopreserved in liquid nitrogen vapor phase. Analytical flow cytometry was used to check the purity and quantity of each magnetically sorted T cell population. Genomic DNA was isolated from every sorted fraction and measured by UV absorbance on a Nanodrop 2000c. Using the deep immunoSEQ assay, multiplex PCR amplified TCR CDR3 regions from genomic DNA. Genomic DNA extracted from each cell subset was distributed evenly over all wells of several immunoSEQ 96-well plates, and each plate served as one replicate. For sorted subsets, around 200 ng genomic DNA, equal to about 30,000 T cell genomes, was loaded into each replicate PCR. Purified libraries were quantified with a Qubit 3.0 fluorometer, sized on a Bioanalyzer 2100, and re-quantified with the KAPA Library Quantification kit. Every immunoSEQ 96-well plate was sequenced on a dedicated single-read 150-cycle Illumina NextSeq 550 flow cell. The paper's processing steps were these. Because the immunoSEQ output included only junctional sequences and no quality scores, the filtering could not be the same as the filtering used for full-length reads. To assign V/J genes and CDR3, sequences were annotated using PyIR, a Python wrapper for IgBLAST v1.9, with IMGT germline references. Reads were removed for weak V/J assignments (E-value above 1e-6), missing CDR3, stop codons, out-of-frame junctions, or ambiguous translated residues. V3J clonotypes were defined as sequences sharing the same inferred V gene, J gene, and CDR3 amino acid sequence. Percentage overlap between repertoires was calculated by dividing the number of shared unique clonotypes by the size of the smaller repertoire. Richness of each repertoire was evaluated using RTK rarefaction, the Chao1 estimator, and Recon v2.1 estimates of unobserved clonotypes. For all TCRbeta clonotypes obtained by the gDNA method from four donors, generation probabilities were computed with OLGA. This immuneACCESS table, as held by TCRdb, lists in-frame sequences with V and J called but not all clones. Of the missing ones, under half trace to an unresolved V gene in checked studies; the others have no known cause. The V and J calls and the clone size are those of that table, but D and trimming were determined from the DNA. Present in this sample are about 650,000 clones, roughly 95% of which were seen just once. The top ten clones comprise 0.11% of the sample.

As to this clone: Its antigen remains undetermined. Base qualities are not at hand, and no much larger clone is one base apart.

Taken from the germline V gene (reference sequence), the CDR1 and CDR2 loops are MNHEY and SMNVEV. Taken from cysteine to phenylalanine, the CDR3 has 11 residues. The entry retains the CDR3 DNA only, 33 bases that are in frame from base 1. V and J are truncated by 5 bases and 8 bases respectively, leaving an intervening sequence of 7 bases. The sequence derives from a woman younger than 45 in good health. Input material: naive CD8+ T cells sorted from blood. In the paper's terms, the cell subset or site label means: CD45RA+CCR7+. The V and J genes are TRBV27 and TRBJ2-1; the D gene identity is not certain. The CDR3 has the sequence CASSTVDEQFF. The nucleotides read TGTGCCAGCAGTACAGTGGATGAGCAGTTCTTC.